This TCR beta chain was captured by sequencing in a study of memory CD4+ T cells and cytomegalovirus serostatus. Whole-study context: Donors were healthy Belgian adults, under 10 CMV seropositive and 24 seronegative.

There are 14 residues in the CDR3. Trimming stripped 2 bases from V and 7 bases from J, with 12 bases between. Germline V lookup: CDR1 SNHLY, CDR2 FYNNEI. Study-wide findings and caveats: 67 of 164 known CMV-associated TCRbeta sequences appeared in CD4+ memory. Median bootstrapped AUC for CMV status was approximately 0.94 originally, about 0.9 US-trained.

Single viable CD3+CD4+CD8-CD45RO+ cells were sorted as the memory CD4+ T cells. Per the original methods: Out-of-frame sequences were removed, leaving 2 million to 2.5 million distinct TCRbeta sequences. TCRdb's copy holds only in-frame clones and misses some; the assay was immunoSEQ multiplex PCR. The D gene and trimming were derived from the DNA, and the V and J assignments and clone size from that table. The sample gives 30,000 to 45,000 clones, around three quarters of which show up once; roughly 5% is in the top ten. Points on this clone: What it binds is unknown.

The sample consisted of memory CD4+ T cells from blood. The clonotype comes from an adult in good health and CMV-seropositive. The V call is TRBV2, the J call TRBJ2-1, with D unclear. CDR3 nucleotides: TGTGCCAGCAGTGAAATGGTAGGGAAAAATGAGCAGTTCTTC. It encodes CASSEMVGKNEQFF.